These T cell receptor beta chains were read from a single sample in a study of cytomegalovirus exposure and HLA in healthy donors. Libraries were prepared by immunoSEQ multiplex PCR; TCRdb keeps only in-frame clonotypes and omits some of them. The sample shows around 130,000 clones, about 75% of them seen only once. Sequenced material: PBMCs. The receptors here all came from a woman in her 30s in good health and CMV-seronegative. Both conserved end residues are part of each CDR3. D genes are given only for firm matches. Clone size is shown for a subset of rows, as once, few, many or a class of expanded clone.

size	V	J	D	DNA	CDR3
.	TRBV10-3	TRBJ1-5	TRBD1	TGTGCCATCAGTGACAGGGGGCTAGATCAGCCCCAGCATTTT	CAISDRGLDQPQHF
.	TRBV6-5	TRBJ2-1	.	TGTGCCAGCAGATCTACTTATACCAATGAGCAGTTCTTC	CASRSTYTNEQFF
.	TRBV5-4	TRBJ2-7	TRBD2	TGTGCCAGCAGTCAAGCGGGAGGCGCCTACGAGCAGTACTTC	CASSQAGGAYEQYF
.	TRBV16	TRBJ1-4	.	TGTGCCAGCAGCCAACAAGAAAAACTGTTTTTT	CASSQQEKLFF
.	TRBV6-1	TRBJ2-5	.	TGTGCCAGCAGTGAAGGAGGCGCCCAGGAGACCCAGTACTTC	CASSEGGAQETQYF
.	TRBV10-2	TRBJ2-7	.	TGCGCCAGCAGTGATCAGGGGTTCGAGCAGTACTTC	CASSDQGFEQYF
few	TRBV18	TRBJ1-4	.	TGTGCCAGCTCACCAGTCCCGGGAGGCTCTAATGAAAAACTGTTTTTT	CASSPVPGGSNEKLFF
few	TRBV18	TRBJ2-3	TRBD1	TGTGCCAGCTCCCCGACAGGGGGCCCCCCAGATACGCAGTATTTT	CASSPTGGPPDTQYF
.	TRBV18	TRBJ2-2	TRBD2	TGTGCCAGCTCACCAGGCCCAGCGGGAGAAACCGGGGAGCTGTTTTTT	CASSPGPAGETGELFF
once	TRBV27	TRBJ2-5	TRBD1	TGTGCCAGCAGTACCGACAGGGGATGGGAGCAGTACTTC	CASSTDRGWEQYF
.	TRBV28	TRBJ1-5	TRBD1	TGTGCCAGCAGTTTGTGGGACAGGGGGCGTGGGAATCAGCCCCAGCATTTT	CASSLWDRGRGNQPQHF
.	TRBV4-2	TRBJ2-1	TRBD2	TGTGCCAGCAGCCAAGGGGGACTAGCCCATGAGCAGTTCTTC	CASSQGGLAHEQFF
.	TRBV30	TRBJ1-2	.	TGTGCCTGGAGTGTACTGGACACCGCTAGCTATGGCTACACCTTC	CAWSVLDTASYGYTF
once	TRBV19	TRBJ1-4	.	TGTGCCAGTAGTATAGATCTATTGGGCAAACTGTTTTTT	CASSIDLLGKLFF
.	TRBV30	TRBJ2-2	.	TGTGCCTGGAGTGCCAGGATCACCGGGGAGCTGTTTTTT	CAWSARITGELFF
.	TRBV6-6	TRBJ2-5	.	TGTGCCAGCAGTTACTCCGAAGCTATAGAGACCCAGTACTTC	CASSYSEAIETQYF
.	TRBV9	TRBJ1-6	.	TGTGCCAGCAGCGGAGACAATCACTATAATTCACCCCTCCACTTT	CASSGDNHYNSPLHF
.	TRBV11-2	TRBJ2-3	.	TGTGCCAGCAGCGGGGGCGGTGCGAGCGGGACCGCGCTTCGGGTTACGCAGTATTTT	CASSGGGASGTALRVTQYF
.	TRBV11-2	TRBJ2-5	.	TGTGCCAGCAGTTCGAGCGGGCTTCTCCGAGAGACCCAGTACTTC	CASSSSGLLRETQYF
.	TRBV29-1	TRBJ2-7	.	TGCAGCGCCTCTGCCGGGTTTTGGGAGCAGTACTTC	CSASAGFWEQYF
.	TRBV29-1	TRBJ1-2	.	TGCAGCGCCGAGAAAGGGACTTATGGCTACACCTTC	CSAEKGTYGYTF
.	TRBV30	TRBJ2-7	TRBD2	TGTGCCTGGAGTGAGGGACTAGCGGACGAGCAGTACTTC	CAWSEGLADEQYF